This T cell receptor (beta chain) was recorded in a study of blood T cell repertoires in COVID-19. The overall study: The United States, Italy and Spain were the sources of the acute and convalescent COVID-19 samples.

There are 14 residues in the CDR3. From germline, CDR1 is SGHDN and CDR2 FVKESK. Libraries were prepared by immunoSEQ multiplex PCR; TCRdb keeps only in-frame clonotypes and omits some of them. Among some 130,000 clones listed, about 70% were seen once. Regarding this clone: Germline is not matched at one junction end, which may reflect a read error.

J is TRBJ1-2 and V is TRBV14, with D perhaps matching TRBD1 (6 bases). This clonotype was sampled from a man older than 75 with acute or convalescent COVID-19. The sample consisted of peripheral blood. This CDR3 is CASSQAGAGYGYTF. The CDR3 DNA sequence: TGTGCCAGCAGTCAAGCAGGGGCTGGCTATGGCTACACCTTC.